This T cell receptor (beta chain) was sequenced in a study of T cell repertoires in cytomegalovirus infection. TCRdb processed the reads anew with MiXCR; each CDR3 protein has one entry. The data show around 450,000 distinct CDR3 sequences, approximately 31% seen once. The CDR3 extends over 13 amino acids. Trimming removed 1 base from V and 3 bases from J, with 6 bases in between. CDR1 is LNHDA, CDR2 SQIVND, per germline (reference sequence). Material: PBMCs. This TCR derives from a human donor in good health (CMV status not recorded). Some clones in this sample may be carry-over from other donors' samples. V usage is TRBV19 and J usage is TRBJ2-5; possibly TRBD2 for D (5 bases). CDR3 region: CASSIGGKETQYF. CDR3 DNA: TGTGCCAGTAGTATAGGAGGGAAAGAGACCCAGTACTTC.